This TCR beta chain was recorded in a study of T cells expressing NK-cell markers. TCRdb reworked the 5' RACE reads into one entry per CDR3 protein, no DNA. Here the sample table reports about 160,000 distinct CDR3 sequences. This TCR came from a man aged 18 to 69 in good health. The sequencing sample was made of blood T cells: a sorted CD56 or NKG2C T cell subset, CD4+ or CD8+ T cells, or bulk PBMC T cells (not recorded which).

CDR3 region: CASSLARETGGDYEQYF. The gene calls are TRBV7-8 and TRBJ2-7; TCRdb outputs TRBD1, but without DNA this stays unchecked. The V gene's germline CDR1 is SGHVS and CDR2 FQNEAQ. The CDR3 consists of 17 residues.